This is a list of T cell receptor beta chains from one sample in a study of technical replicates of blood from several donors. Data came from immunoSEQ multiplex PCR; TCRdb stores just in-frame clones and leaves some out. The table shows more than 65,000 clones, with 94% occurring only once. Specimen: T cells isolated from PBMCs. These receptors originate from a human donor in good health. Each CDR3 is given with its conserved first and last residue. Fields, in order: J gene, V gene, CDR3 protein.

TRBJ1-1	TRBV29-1	CSVVSQTNTEAFF
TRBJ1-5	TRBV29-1	CSVEDLPGLGTGRHF
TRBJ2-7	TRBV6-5	CASSYSTSGGPYEQYF
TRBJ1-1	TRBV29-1	CSVTGEAFF
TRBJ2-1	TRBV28	CASSLESASILFDEQFF
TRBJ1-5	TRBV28	CASSSIRMGQGYNQPQHF
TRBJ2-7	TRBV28	CASSFPSLLLQAGDYEQYF
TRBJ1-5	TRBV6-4	CASSAGVPQHF
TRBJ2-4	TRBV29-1	CSVTGSDIQYF
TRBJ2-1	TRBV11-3	CASSPGLAFDEQFF
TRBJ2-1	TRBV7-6	CASSLRHIYNEQFF
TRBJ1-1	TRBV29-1	CSVAEQGDISEAFF
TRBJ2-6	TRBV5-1	CASSFGQPSGANVLTF
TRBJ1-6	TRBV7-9	CASSLGQGSPLHF
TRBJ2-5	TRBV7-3	CASSIAGGPGETQYF
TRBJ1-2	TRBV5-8	CASSFGQGIDSGYTF
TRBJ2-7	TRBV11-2	CASSLDRTGVYYEQYF
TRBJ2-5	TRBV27	CASSSSGLAGPGGVQETQYF
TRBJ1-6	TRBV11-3	CASSLDGEESSPLHF
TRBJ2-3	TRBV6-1	CASGTGTDTQYF
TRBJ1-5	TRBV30	CAWNQDRGNQPQHF
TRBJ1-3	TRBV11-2	CASSLTPAILSGNTIYF
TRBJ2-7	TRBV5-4	CASSSGQGEQYF
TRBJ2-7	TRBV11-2	CASSFDLLAAENLNYEQYF
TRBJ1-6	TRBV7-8	CASSATGYFSYNSPLHF
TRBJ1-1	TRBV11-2	CASSLERTGYIREAFF
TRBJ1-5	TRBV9	CASSKTGVYQPQHF
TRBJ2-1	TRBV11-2	CASSLGRGRYNEQFF
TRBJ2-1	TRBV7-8	CASSLRTSAYNEQFF
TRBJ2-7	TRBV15	CATSSTGGDEQYF
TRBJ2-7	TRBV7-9	CASSLARDRGNYRSYEQYF
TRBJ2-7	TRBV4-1	CASSVSDTSYEQYF
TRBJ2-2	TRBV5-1	CASSSRTANTGELFF
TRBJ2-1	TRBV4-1	CASSAGEAGGRNEQFF
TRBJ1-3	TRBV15	CATSNLRGSYSGNTIYF
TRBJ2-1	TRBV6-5	CASSGTSGRNEQFF
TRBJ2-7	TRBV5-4	CASSYTGQNSYEQYF
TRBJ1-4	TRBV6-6	CASRDRGMTNEKLFF
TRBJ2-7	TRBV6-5	CASSSTSGSRYEQYF
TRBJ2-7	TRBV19	CASSINAERYEQYF
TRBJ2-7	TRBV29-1	CSVGGGGTYEQYF
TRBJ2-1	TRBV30	CACLTGDPEQFF
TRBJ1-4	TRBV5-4	CASSRQGEKLFF
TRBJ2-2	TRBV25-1	CASSSTDTGELFF
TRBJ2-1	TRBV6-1	CASSPGRGGWGEQFF
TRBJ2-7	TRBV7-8	CASSLRLAGANEQYF
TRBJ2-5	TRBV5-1	CASSLFLAGEETQYF
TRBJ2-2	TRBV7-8	CASSLGTGGNTGELFF
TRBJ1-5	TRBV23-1	CASSQFLKLSNQPQHF
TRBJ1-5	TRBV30	CAWGRGQPQHF
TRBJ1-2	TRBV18	CASSRDSIYGYTF
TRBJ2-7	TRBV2	CASSGWTSGPYEQYF